A few counts support the clone carrying this T cell receptor (beta chain). No antigen is known for it. Germline V gives CDR1 SGHAT, CDR2 FQNNGV. Trimming at V came to 5 bases and at J to 0 bases, leaving 9 bases not matched to a gene. The CDR3 spans 17 residues. A UMI-containing oligonucleotide was joined by 3' ligation to the TCR cDNA template. Adult healthy volunteers gave 2.5 ml peripheral blood for whole-blood RNA. Unsorted total RNA, roughly 1 to 1,100 ng, was DNase treated before reverse transcription. The entry originates in a study of naive and memory T cell subsets. Study-level results: TCR transcript changes with activation or differentiation may affect this RNA method.

Four PCR rounds used nested alpha and beta constant region primers plus the SP2 primer. Alpha and beta constant region primers primed reverse transcription for blood and skin samples. TCRdb reanalysed the 5' RACE reads using MiXCR and keeps one entry per CDR3 protein. The data show over 50,000 distinct CDR3 sequences, 6% to 8.5% seen once. The chain uses TRBV11-2 and TRBJ1-1, with 10 bases lining up with TRBD1. The clonotype was recovered from a female donor in good health. The CDR3 protein is CASSVTGGSLMNTEAFF. CDR3 DNA: TGTGCCAGCAGCGTGACAGGGGGCTCTCTCATGAACACTGAAGCTTTCTTT.